This note documents a single TCR beta chain sequence. No antigen is known for it. Germline is not matched at one junction end, which may reflect a read error. TCRdb ran MiXCR on the reads and lists one entry per CDR3 protein. The sample includes 600,000 to 700,000 distinct CDR3 sequences, around a third of them seen just once. These data are taken from a study of T cell repertoires in cytomegalovirus infection. The wider study: Matching HLA type, along with CMV infection, was indicated by public TCR beta signatures.

Germline V gene lookup returns CDR1 MNHEY and CDR2 SVGAGI. This CDR3 is 14 amino acids long. The clonotype originates from a human donor in good health (CMV status not recorded). Some clones in this sample may be carry-over from other donors' samples. Sequencing was performed on cultured PBMCs, taken from culture after CMV antigen stimulation. This rearrangement joins TRBV6-5 to TRBJ2-5, with D uncertain. CDR3 region: CASSYSGDQGTQYF. CDR3 coding DNA: TGTGCCAGCAGTTACTCTGGAGACCAAGGGACCCAGTACTTC.